The clone carrying this T cell receptor beta chain was counted at least ten times. Around 9.8 ml fresh peripheral blood yielded the PBMCs. CDR3 length: 13 residues. V lost 4 bases, J lost 7 bases, and 10 bases lay in between. CDR1 LNHNV and CDR2 YYDKDF come from the germline V gene (reference sequence). The sample belongs to a study of T cells in Graves' hyperthyroidism and ophthalmopathy. Amplified TCR beta CDR3 regions came from RNA transcripts. First-round RT-PCR of the TCR CDR3 relied on the HTBI primer set. Using its own MiXCR run on the multiplex PCR reads, TCRdb lists one record per CDR3 protein. Of about 610,000 distinct CDR3 sequences in the sample, around 15% are singletons; the top ten hold around 4%.

The sequencing sample was made of blood. The TCR sequence derives from a woman aged 40 to 49 with Graves' ophthalmopathy. The V gene is TRBV15, the J gene TRBJ2-2, with D perhaps given as TRBD1 or TRBD2 (6 bases each). The DNA for the CDR3 is TGTGCCACCAGCACAGGGGAGGTCGGGGAGCTGTTTTTT. Its translation is CATSTGEVGELFF.